Listed below are T cell receptor beta chains from one sample, sequenced in a study of T-cell reconstitution after alpha-beta-depleted transplantation in children. TCRdb redid the calling of the PCR reads with MiXCR, one entry per CDR3 protein. Of around 670,000 distinct CDR3 sequences listed, around 14% are singletons. This specimen consisted of PBMCs, obtained before TCRalphabeta/CD19-depleted stem cell transplant. The receptors originated from a girl under 10 years old with congenital amegakaryocytic thrombocytopenia, due to receive a stem cell transplant. Each CDR3 is given with its conserved first and last residue. The order of the fields is V gene, clone size, J gene, D gene, CDR3 DNA, CDR3 protein. D genes are given only for firm matches. Where a row states a size, it is once, few, many or the class of an expanded clone; other rows omit it.

>TRBV7-2|.|TRBJ1-5|.
TGTGCCAGCAGCTTAGGTTTTAGGGGGCAGCCCCAGCATTTT
CASSLGFRGQPQHF
>TRBV20-1|.|TRBJ1-4|TRBD1
TGCAGTGTTGGGGGACAGAATGAAAAACTGTTTTTT
CSVGGQNEKLFF
>TRBV28|few|TRBJ2-3|TRBD2
TGTGCCAGGGGGACTAGCGGGAGTGACACAGATACGCAGTATTTT
CARGTSGSDTDTQYF
>TRBV28|many|TRBJ1-1|.
TGTGCCAGCAGATTGGGGCAGACTGAAGCTTTCTTT
CASRLGQTEAFF
>TRBV25-1|few|TRBJ2-7|TRBD2
TGTGCCAGCAGTGAATCTAGCGGATACGAGCAGTACTTC
CASSESSGYEQYF
>TRBV5-1|.|TRBJ2-7|.
TGCGCCAGCAGCTTGTCAAGTCCAAGCTCCTACGAGCAGTACTTC
CASSLSSPSSYEQYF
>TRBV7-9|many|TRBJ2-1|TRBD2
TGTGCCAGCATCCCGAGCTCCGGGACTAGCTACAATGAGCAGTTCTTC
CASIPSSGTSYNEQFF
>TRBV3-1|.|TRBJ2-1|TRBD2
TGTGCCACCAGCCAAGATCCCGGGGTAGCGGGAGAAAATGAGCAGTTCTTC
CATSQDPGVAGENEQFF
>TRBV20-1|many|TRBJ1-5|TRBD1
TGCAGTGCCCGGGACAGGGGTAATCAGCCCCAGCATTTT
CSARDRGNQPQHF
>TRBV4-1|many|TRBJ2-7|.
TGCGCCAGCAGCCAATTGGTCACCTACGAGCAGTACTTC
CASSQLVTYEQYF
>TRBV7-9|.|TRBJ2-1|.
TGTGCCAGCAGGTCCCTTATGGTAGAGCAGTTCTTC
CASRSLMVEQFF
>TRBV7-6|many|TRBJ2-1|.
TGTGCCAGCTCCGTTGTAACGAACCCCTCCTACAATGAGCAGTTCTTC
CASSVVTNPSYNEQFF
>TRBV30|.|TRBJ1-5|.
TGTGCCTGGAGTGTTTATGAGGCGCTCCATGGGCCCCAGCATTTT
CAWSVYEALHGPQHF
>TRBV12-3/TRBV12-4|many|TRBJ2-5|.
TGTGCCAGCAGTTGGCTGTCAGAGACCCAGTACTTC
CASSWLSETQYF
>TRBV5-1|many|TRBJ2-5|TRBD1
TGCGCCAGCAGGACAGGGGCGTATGAAGAGACCCAGTACTTC
CASRTGAYEETQYF
>TRBV19|many|TRBJ2-1|.
TGTGCCAGTAGTATAGACAGCTCGAGCTCCTACAATGAGCAGTTCTTC
CASSIDSSSSYNEQFF
>TRBV6-2/TRBV6-3|many|TRBJ2-3|.
TGTGCCAGCAGTTCGTCGGACTGGGGGATGGATACGCAGTATTTT
CASSSSDWGMDTQYF
>TRBV5-1|few|TRBJ2-1|TRBD2
TGCGCCAGCAGCTGGAGGACTAGCGGCCACAATGAGCAGTTCTTC
CASSWRTSGHNEQFF
>TRBV18|.|TRBJ2-7|TRBD2
TGTGCCAGCTCACCCAGGGGACTAGCGATCCACGAGCAGTACTTC
CASSPRGLAIHEQYF
>TRBV2|few|TRBJ2-4|.
TGTGCCACCGGGCAGGAAGCGAGGCGACCAAGGGACATTCAGTACTTC
CATGQEARRPRDIQYF
>TRBV12-3/TRBV12-4|many|TRBJ1-2|.
TGTGCCAGCAGTCCTAGGGGCCTCAACTATGGCTACACCTTC
CASSPRGLNYGYTF
>TRBV5-1|.|TRBJ2-1|.
TGCGCCAGCACCTGGGTGGGAGCTCCTGAGCAGTTCTTC
CASTWVGAPEQFF
>TRBV20-1|many|TRBJ2-7|TRBD2
TGCAGTGCTAGTGGCACTAGCGTTTCCTACGAGCAGTACTTC
CSASGTSVSYEQYF
>TRBV7-6|few|TRBJ2-7|TRBD2
TGTGCCAGCAGCGCCTCAATTGGACTAGTTGGCTCCGAGCAGTACTTC
CASSASIGLVGSEQYF
>TRBV5-1|.|TRBJ2-1|TRBD2
TGCGCCAGCAGCGCAAGGACTAGCGGGACTCAAGATGAGCAGTTCTTC
CASSARTSGTQDEQFF
>TRBV29-1|many|TRBJ2-5|.
TGCAGCGGGAGAAATAGACTAGGCCGAGAGACCCAGTACTTC
CSGRNRLGRETQYF
>TRBV6-5|many|TRBJ1-1|.
TGTGCCAGCAGTTACTCGAGGTGGGGGGAGGCTTTCTTT
CASSYSRWGEAFF
>TRBV29-1|many|TRBJ2-3|TRBD2
TGCAGCGTTGAGGATCCTAGCGGGAGAAGAGATACGCAGTATTTT
CSVEDPSGRRDTQYF
>TRBV12-3/TRBV12-4|.|TRBJ2-5|TRBD1
TGTGCCAGCAGGCCTGGGGACAGACAAGAGACCCAGTACTTC
CASRPGDRQETQYF
>TRBV20-1|few|TRBJ2-7|TRBD2
TGCAGTGCTAGAGAGGGGGGGGGACTAGCGGGCTATTCCTACGAGCAGTACTTC
CSAREGGGLAGYSYEQYF
>TRBV12-3/TRBV12-4|.|TRBJ2-5|TRBD2
TGTGCCAGCAGTTTACGTGTACTAGCGGGAGAAAGGGCTAGGGAGACCCAGTACTTC
CASSLRVLAGERARETQYF
>TRBV6-5|many|TRBJ1-1|.
TGTGCCAGCAGTTGGGGTTTGAACACTGAAGCTTTCTTT
CASSWGLNTEAFF
>TRBV29-1|many|TRBJ2-5|.
TGCAGCGTTCAGATGGGCGAGACCCAGTACTTC
CSVQMGETQYF
>TRBV3-1|.|TRBJ2-2|TRBD2
TGTGCCAGCAGTCTAGCGGGAGTCAAGACCGGGGAGCTGTTTTTT
CASSLAGVKTGELFF
>TRBV4-1|many|TRBJ2-3|.
TGCGCCAGCAGCCAGGTCGCAGATACGCAGTATTTT
CASSQVADTQYF
>TRBV5-1|.|TRBJ2-2|TRBD1
TGCGCCAGCAGCTTGGGGGGACAGGCAGTTACCGGGGAGCTGTTTTTT
CASSLGGQAVTGELFF
>TRBV5-4|few|TRBJ1-1|TRBD1
TGTGCCAGCAGCTGCGAAGGGGGCCCGCGGGCTTTCTTT
CASSCEGGPRAFF
>TRBV20-1|once|TRBJ2-5|TRBD2
TGCAGTGCTAGCGTCCTAGCGGGAGGGGAGACCCAGTACTTC
CSASVLAGGETQYF
>TRBV10-3|.|TRBJ2-1|.
TGTGCCAACAGTGAAACGGAGACCTACAATGAGCAGTTCTTC
CANSETETYNEQFF
>TRBV12-3/TRBV12-4|.|TRBJ2-7|TRBD1
TGTGCCAGCAGCTACCGGGACAGAACTTTTTACGAGCAGTACTTC
CASSYRDRTFYEQYF
>TRBV20-1|many|TRBJ2-3|TRBD2
TGCAGTGCTTCCGGGGAAGCGGGACGGAACACAGATACGCAGTATTTT
CSASGEAGRNTDTQYF
>TRBV5-1|few|TRBJ2-1|TRBD2
TGCGCCAGCAGCCCAGGGACTAGCGGGAGAATACTGCAGTTCTTC
CASSPGTSGRILQFF
>TRBV20-1|many|TRBJ2-3|.
TGCAGTGCTAGAGAGCCCGTGCCAGATACGCAGTATTTT
CSAREPVPDTQYF
>TRBV7-9|many|TRBJ2-7|.
TGTGCCAGCAGCTTAGGCTACGACAGGCTTAGCTCCTACGAGCAGTACTTC
CASSLGYDRLSSYEQYF
>TRBV5-1|many|TRBJ2-7|TRBD2
TGCGCCAGCAGCTTGACTAGCGGGGAGGCCTACGAGCAGTACTTC
CASSLTSGEAYEQYF
>TRBV9|many|TRBJ2-2|TRBD2
TGTGCCAGCAGCACCGGGGGGGCCGGGGAGCTGTTTTTT
CASSTGGAGELFF
>TRBV6-6|few|TRBJ2-6|.
TGTGCCACACTACTTGGGGCCAACGTCCTGACTTTC
CATLLGANVLTF
>TRBV10-3|many|TRBJ2-1|.
TGTGCCATCCGATTCGGGGAAGGCCATGAGCAGTTCTTC
CAIRFGEGHEQFF
>TRBV27|many|TRBJ2-7|TRBD2
TGTGCCAGCAAGAGCCTGGGGACTAGCGGAAAATACGAGCAGTACTTC
CASKSLGTSGKYEQYF
>TRBV5-1|.|TRBJ2-1|TRBD2
TGCGCCAGCAGCGGGGAGCCTAGCGGGAGGGCCACTGAGCAGTTCTTC
CASSGEPSGRATEQFF
>TRBV5-1|many|TRBJ2-1|TRBD2
TGCGCCAGCAGCTTGGATTCCGGGAGGCCGGGAAATGAGCAGTTCTTC
CASSLDSGRPGNEQFF
>TRBV7-9|many|TRBJ2-1|TRBD2
TGTGCCAGCGGTCCGCGGGAGCGGAAAGGCTACAATGAGCAGTTCTTC
CASGPRERKGYNEQFF
>TRBV19|few|TRBJ2-1|.
TGTGCCAGTAGTTACCTAGTAGGGGCCCGAAAGCAGTTCTTC
CASSYLVGARKQFF